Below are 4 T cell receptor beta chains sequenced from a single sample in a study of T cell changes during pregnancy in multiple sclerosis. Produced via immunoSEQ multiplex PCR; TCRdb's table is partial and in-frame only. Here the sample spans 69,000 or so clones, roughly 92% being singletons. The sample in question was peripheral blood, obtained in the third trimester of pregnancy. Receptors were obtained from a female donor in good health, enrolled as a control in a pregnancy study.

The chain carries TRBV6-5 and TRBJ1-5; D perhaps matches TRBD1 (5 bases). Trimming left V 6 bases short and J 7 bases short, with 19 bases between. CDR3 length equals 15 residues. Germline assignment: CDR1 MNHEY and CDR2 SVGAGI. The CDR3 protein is CASRRGRFANQPQHF. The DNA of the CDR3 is TGTGCCAGCAGAAGGGGAAGGTTCGCCAACCAGCCCCAGCATTTT.

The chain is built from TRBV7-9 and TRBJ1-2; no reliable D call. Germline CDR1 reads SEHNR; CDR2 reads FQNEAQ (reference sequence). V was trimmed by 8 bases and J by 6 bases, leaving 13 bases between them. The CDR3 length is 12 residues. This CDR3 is CASGRDGNGYTF. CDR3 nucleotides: TGTGCCAGCGGGCGCGACGGGAATGGCTACACCTTC. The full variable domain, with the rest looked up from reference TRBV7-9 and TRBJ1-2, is DTGVSQNPRHKITKRGQNVTFRCDPISEHNRLYWYRQTLGQGPEFLTYFQNEAQLEKSRLLSDRFSAERPKGSFSTLEIQRTEQGDSAMYLCASGRDGNGYTFGSGTRLTVV.

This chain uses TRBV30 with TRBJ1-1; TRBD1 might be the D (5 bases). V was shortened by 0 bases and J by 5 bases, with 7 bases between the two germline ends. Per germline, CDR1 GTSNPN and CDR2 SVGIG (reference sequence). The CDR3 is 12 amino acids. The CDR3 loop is CAWSVGHTEAFF. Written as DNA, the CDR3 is TGTGCCTGGAGTGTGGGGCATACTGAAGCTTTCTTT.

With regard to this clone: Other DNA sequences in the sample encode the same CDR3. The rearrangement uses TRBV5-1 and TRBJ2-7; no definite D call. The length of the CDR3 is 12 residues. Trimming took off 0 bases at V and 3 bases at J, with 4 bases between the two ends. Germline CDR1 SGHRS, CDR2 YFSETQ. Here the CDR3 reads CASSLDFYEQYF. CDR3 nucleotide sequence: TGCGCCAGCAGCTTGGACTTCTACGAGCAGTACTTC.